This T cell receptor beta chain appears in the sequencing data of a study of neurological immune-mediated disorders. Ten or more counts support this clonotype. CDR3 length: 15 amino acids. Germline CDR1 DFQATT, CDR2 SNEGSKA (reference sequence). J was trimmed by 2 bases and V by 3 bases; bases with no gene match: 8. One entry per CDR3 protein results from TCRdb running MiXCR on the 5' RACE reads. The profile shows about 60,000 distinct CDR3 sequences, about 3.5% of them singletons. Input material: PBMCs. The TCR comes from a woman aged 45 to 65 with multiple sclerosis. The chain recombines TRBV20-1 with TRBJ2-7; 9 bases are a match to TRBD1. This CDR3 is CSASDWDRDPYEQYF. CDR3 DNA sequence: TGCAGTGCTAGCGATTGGGACAGGGATCCCTACGAGCAGTACTTC.